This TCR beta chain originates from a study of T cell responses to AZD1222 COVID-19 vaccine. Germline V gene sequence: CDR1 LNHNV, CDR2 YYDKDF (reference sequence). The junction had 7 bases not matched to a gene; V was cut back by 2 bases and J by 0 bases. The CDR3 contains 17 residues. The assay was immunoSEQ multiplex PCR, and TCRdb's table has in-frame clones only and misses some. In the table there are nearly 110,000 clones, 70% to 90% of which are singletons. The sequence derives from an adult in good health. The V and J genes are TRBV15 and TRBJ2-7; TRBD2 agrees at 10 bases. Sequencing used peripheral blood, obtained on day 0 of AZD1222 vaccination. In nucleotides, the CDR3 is TGTGCCACCAGCAGAAAAAGGGCTAGCGGGGGCTCCTACGAGCAGTACTTC. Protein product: CATSRKRASGGSYEQYF.